The 30 T cell receptor beta chains listed next were all sequenced from one sample in a study of cytomegalovirus exposure and HLA in healthy donors. Clones were read by immunoSEQ multiplex PCR, and TCRdb kept only the in-frame ones, dropping some. The sample yields approximately 100,000 clones, 88% seen once. The source material was PBMCs. These receptors all stem from a woman between 18 and 29 years old in good health and CMV-seropositive.

A single count supports this clone. This rearrangement joins TRBV28 to TRBJ2-7, with TRBD1 matching over 7 bases. Unmatched junction bases numbered 7, after V lost 5 bases and J lost 3 bases. This CDR3 comprises 14 residues. Per germline, CDR1 MDHEN and CDR2 SYDVKM. The CDR3 nucleotides read TGTGCCAGCAGTAACTCCAGGGGGAACTACGAGCAGTACTTC. It specifies CASSNSRGNYEQYF.

The chain employs TRBV9 and TRBJ1-5, with a weak D call TRBD1 (5 bases). CDR3 size: 16 residues. The V and J ends lost 0 bases and 3 bases respectively, with 13 bases between them. CDR1 SGDLS and CDR2 YYNGEE come from the germline V gene. CDR3 protein: CASSVGGGGVNQPQHF. For the CDR3, the DNA is TGTGCCAGCAGCGTAGGTGGGGGGGGAGTCAATCAGCCCCAGCATTTT.

The chain combines TRBV6-6 with TRBJ1-2; D ambiguous. CDR3 length equals 14 residues. Trimming cost V 0 bases and J 6 bases, with 11 bases left between them. CDR1 and CDR2 (germline): MNHNY, SVGAGI (reference sequence). The CDR3 DNA reads TGTGCCAGCAGTTACTCAACCCGCGGGAATGGCTACACCTTC. Amino acids: CASSYSTRGNGYTF.

The gene calls are TRBV5-6 and TRBJ2-5; maybe TRBD2 (5 bases). The CDR3 contains 14 residues. Germline V lookup: CDR1 SGHDT, CDR2 YYEEEE. V shed 7 bases and J shed 2 bases, with 15 bases lying between them. The CDR3 nucleotides read TGTGCCAGCTGCTCGGCCGGGATGCAAGAGACCCAGTACTTC. Translated, it gives CASCSAGMQETQYF.

The V and J genes are TRBV7-9 and TRBJ2-1; 10 positions agree with TRBD2. The CDR3 is made up of 16 amino acids. Trimming cost V 1 base and J 8 bases; bases outside gene matches: 8. CDR1 and CDR2 from the germline V gene are SEHNR and FQNEAQ (reference sequence). The CDR3 nucleotides read TGTGCCAGCAGCTTAGGGCTAGCGGGGGAAAAAGATGAGCAGTTCTTC. Its protein product is CASSLGLAGEKDEQFF.

This clone was seen a handful of times. The chain uses TRBV7-2 and TRBJ2-7; no reliable D call. Trimming cost V 0 bases and J 7 bases, with 16 bases left between them. CDR1 is SGHTA and CDR2 is FQGNSA in the germline V gene. CDR3 size: 15 residues. The CDR3: CASSLAAALAVEQYF. The CDR3, as DNA: TGTGCCAGCAGCTTAGCGGCCGCCCTCGCGGTAGAGCAGTACTTC.

The chain joins TRBV6-5 to TRBJ2-7; maybe TRBD2 (7 bases). The CDR3 is made up of 15 amino acids. Trimming stripped 6 bases from V and 9 bases from J, with 24 bases between. Germline V gene sequence: CDR1 MNHEY, CDR2 SVGAGI. The CDR3 loop reads CASRNTGGLSGGQYF. In DNA form, the CDR3 reads TGTGCCAGCAGGAACACCGGGGGGCTGTCCGGAGGGCAGTACTTC.

This chain connects TRBV6-6 to TRBJ2-2; TRBD2 aligns across 10 bases. Germline loops: CDR1 MNHNY, CDR2 SVGAGI (reference sequence). Germline trimming cut 0 bases from V and 3 bases from J; bases unmatched to any gene: 1. The CDR3 sequence is 16 residues long. The CDR3 DNA sequence: TGTGCCAGCAGTTACTCGCTAGCGGGGGACACCGGGGAGCTGTTTTTT. Translation gives CASSYSLAGDTGELFF.

This clone was seen a handful of times. J is TRBJ2-7 and V is TRBV2; no firm D call. CDR1 is SNHLY and CDR2 is FYNNEI in the germline V gene. Trimming cost V 4 bases and J 3 bases, with 10 bases left between them. This CDR3 is built from 13 residues. CDR3 protein: CASSAASGYEQYF. The CDR3 DNA sequence: TGTGCCAGCAGTGCTGCGTCTGGCTACGAGCAGTACTTC.

V usage is TRBV5-5 and J usage is TRBJ1-1; TRBD1 aligns across 7 bases. Germline V gene data show CDR1 as SGHKS and CDR2 as YYEKEE (reference sequence). The CDR3 covers 13 residues. Trimming removed 6 bases from V and 5 bases from J; junction bases left unmatched: 7. CDR3 nucleotides: TGTGCCAGCATCTCGAGGGGGCTGACTGAAGCTTTCTTT. Amino acids: CASISRGLTEAFF.

The chain couples TRBV5-4 to TRBJ1-1, with unresolved D. V lost 7 bases to trimming and J lost 1 base, with 11 bases between them. The CDR3 contains 13 residues. Germline V gene data show CDR1 as SGHNT and CDR2 as YYREEE (reference sequence). CDR3: CASGTTGNTEAFF. CDR3 in DNA: TGTGCCAGCGGAACGACGGGGAACACTGAAGCTTTCTTT. The full variable domain, its missing parts supplied by reference TRBV5-4 and TRBJ1-1, is ETGVTQSPTHLIKTRGQQVTLRCSSQSGHNTVSWYQQALGQGPQFIFQYYREEENGRGNFPPRFSGLQFPNYSSELNVNALELDDSALYLCASGTTGNTEAFFGQGTRLTVV.

The chain combines TRBV29-1 with TRBJ2-5; D perhaps matches TRBD1 (6 bases). Trimming shortened V by 3 bases and J by 3 bases, and 14 bases separated the two germline ends. Looked up from germline, CDR1 is SQVTM and CDR2 is ANQGSEA. This CDR3 has 14 amino acids. CDR3 nucleotides: TGCAGCGTTGAGAAGGAAGCAGGGGAAGAGACCCAGTACTTC. Protein product: CSVEKEAGEETQYF. Together with reference TRBV29-1 and TRBJ2-5, the CDR3 gives the full variable domain: SAVISQKPSRDICQRGTSLTIQCQVDSQVTMMFWYRQQPGQSLTLIATANQGSEATYESGFVIDKFPISRPNLTFSTLTVSNMSPEDSSIYLCSVEKEAGEETQYFGPGTRLLVL.

The gene calls are TRBV7-2 and TRBJ1-5; TRBD1 might be the D (5 bases). Germline values: CDR1 SGHTA, CDR2 FQGNSA. Trimming removed 1 base from V and 4 bases from J, with 14 bases in between. The CDR3 runs 16 residues. The CDR3 DNA sequence: TGTGCCAGCAGCTTAGATTGGCGGCAGGGAAATCAGCCCCAGCATTTT. Amino acids: CASSLDWRQGNQPQHF. The full variable domain, its missing parts supplied by reference TRBV7-2 and TRBJ1-5, is GAGVSQSPSNKVTEKGKDVELRCDPISGHTALYWYRQSLGQGLEFLIYFQGNSAPDKSGLPSDRFSAERTGGSVSTLTIQRTQQEDSAVYLCASSLDWRQGNQPQHFGDGTRLSIL.

The V gene is TRBV23-1, the J gene TRBJ2-7, with D possibly being TRBD1 (6 bases). TRBV23-1 is classed as an ORF, of uncertain function. Trimming shortened V by 3 bases and J by 0 bases, and 21 bases separated the two germline ends. This CDR3 is built from 18 residues. The CDR3 nucleotides are TGCGCCAGCAGTCAGACTTGGACAGACCCGAGAAGCTCCTACGAGCAGTACGTC. Protein product: CASSQTWTDPRSSYEQYV.

The chain links TRBV28 to TRBJ1-2; 7 bases fit TRBD1. The CDR3 extends over 15 amino acids. Unmatched junction bases numbered 10, after V lost 5 bases and J lost 4 bases. Germline CDR1 and CDR2: MDHEN and SYDVKM. CDR3: CASSTGTVGGYGYTF. For the CDR3, the DNA is TGTGCCAGCAGTACCGGGACAGTGGGGGGCTATGGCTACACCTTC.

The rearrangement joins TRBV13 to TRBJ2-2, with 8 bases identical to TRBD2. V lost 4 bases, J lost 7 bases, and 8 bases stayed unmatched. This CDR3 is built from 15 residues. Germline loops: CDR1 PRHDT, CDR2 FYEKMQ (reference sequence). The chain's CDR3 is CASSSGGAKVGELFF. The DNA for the CDR3 is TGTGCCAGCAGCTCCGGGGGGGCCAAGGTCGGGGAGCTGTTTTTT.

The chain has TRBV28 and TRBJ2-7; D is unclear. CDR3 length equals 12 residues. The V and J ends lost 6 bases and 3 bases respectively, with 9 bases between them. CDR1 MDHEN and CDR2 SYDVKM come from the germline V gene. CDR3 loop: CASSFSSYEQYV. CDR3 DNA sequence: TGTGCCAGCAGCTTCAGTAGCTACGAGCAGTACGTC.

The V and J genes are TRBV7-2 and TRBJ2-1; 10 bases are a match to TRBD1. Per germline, CDR1 SGHTA and CDR2 FQGNSA. V shed 4 bases and J 11 bases; nucleotides not matched to a gene: 8. This CDR3 is 14 amino acids long. The CDR3 loop reads CASSSGTGEWQQFF. The DNA for the CDR3 is TGTGCCAGCAGCTCCGGGACAGGGGAGTGGCAGCAGTTCTTC.

This chain joins TRBV11-1 and TRBJ2-5; 7 nucleotides match TRBD1. Germline V gene lookup returns CDR1 SGHAT and CDR2 FQDESV (reference sequence). This CDR3 is 15 amino acids long. J lost 1 base, V lost 5 bases, and 7 bases had no gene match. CDR3 sequence (DNA): TGTGCCAGCAGCGCCAGACAGGGCTTCCAAGAGACCCAGTACTTC. Its translation: CASSARQGFQETQYF.

V is TRBV2 and J is TRBJ1-2; 7 bases agree with TRBD1. V was pared by 1 base and J by 8 bases, with 7 bases of the junction left unmatched. This CDR3 contains 14 residues. Germline V gives CDR1 SNHLY, CDR2 FYNNEI. The CDR3 region is CASSEGRGNSGYTF. The CDR3 DNA reads as TGTGCCAGCAGTGAAGGCAGGGGGAATAGCGGCTACACCTTC. The full variable domain, in which reference TRBV2 and TRBJ1-2 provide the parts outside the CDR3, is EPEVTQTPSHQVTQMGQEVILRCVPISNHLYFYWYRQILGQKVEFLVSFYNNEISEKSEIFDDQFSVERPDGSNFTLKIRSTKLEDSAMYFCASSEGRGNSGYTFGSGTRLTVV.

This sequence joins TRBV19 and TRBJ2-2, with D maybe TRBD2 (7 bases). The CDR3 is 16 residues long. The V end lost 1 base, the J end lost 4 bases, and 13 bases lay between the germline ends. In germline, CDR1 is LNHDA, CDR2 SQIVND (reference sequence). The CDR3 DNA is TGTGCCAGTAGTATAGGAGGGGGGGCGAGCACCGGGGAGCTGTTTTTT. Translation: CASSIGGGASTGELFF.

The genes are TRBV28 and TRBJ1-2; D may be TRBD1 (5 bases). From germline, CDR1 is MDHEN and CDR2 SYDVKM. The CDR3 runs to 11 residues. Trimming shortened V by 8 bases and J by 3 bases, and 7 bases separated the two germline ends. CDR3 nucleotides: TGTGCCAGCCTAGGGGACTATGGCTACACCTTC. It is translated as CASLGDYGYTF.

In this sample, this clone turned up once. The chain uses TRBV19 and TRBJ2-7; no definite D call. The germline CDR1 and CDR2 sequences are LNHDA and SQIVND (reference sequence). Trimming pared 5 bases from V and 2 bases from J, leaving 19 bases between. This CDR3 is 16 amino acids long. The DNA of the CDR3 is TGTGCCAGTAGTCCGACCAGTTCTACAGCCCCCTACGAGCAGTACTTC. Amino acid sequence: CASSPTSSTAPYEQYF.

The chain employs TRBV2 and TRBJ1-6; 8 nucleotides agree with TRBD1. Germline values: CDR1 SNHLY, CDR2 FYNNEI. The CDR3 is made up of 23 amino acids. The trim removed 6 bases at V and 0 bases at J, leaving 25 bases unmatched. The CDR3 bases are TGTGCCAGCAGGGATCTCACCTGGGACAGGCTCGGTAGCCTTAGCTCCTATAATTCACCCCTCCACTTT. This codes for CASRDLTWDRLGSLSSYNSPLHF.

The chain uses TRBV18 and TRBJ2-7; D is possibly TRBD1 (5 bases). The CDR3 length is 15 residues. Looked up from germline, CDR1 is KGHSH and CDR2 is LQKENI. Trimming removed 4 bases at V and 1 base at J, with 14 bases between. DNA of the CDR3: TGTGCCAGCTCACAAGGGCAGGGCAGTTCCTACGAGCAGTACTTC. Encoded protein: CASSQGQGSSYEQYF.

This chain links TRBV10-3 with TRBJ1-5, with D tentatively TRBD1 (5 bases). Germline CDR1 reads ENHRY; CDR2 reads SYGVKD. Trimming pared 8 bases from V and 3 bases from J, leaving 11 bases between. The CDR3 runs 13 residues. CDR3 sequence reads: CAIRDRNNQPQHF. The CDR3 nucleotides read TGTGCCATCCGAGACAGAAACAATCAGCCCCAGCATTTT.

The chain has TRBV19 and TRBJ2-5, with D perhaps matching TRBD2 (5 bases). The length of the CDR3 is 13 residues. With 4 bases removed from V and 1 base from J, the gap between germline ends came to 7 bases. Germline V CDR1 and CDR2: LNHDA, SQIVND (reference sequence). The CDR3 region has the DNA TGTGCCAGTAGTAAGGACTCCCAAGAGACCCAGTACTTC. It encodes CASSKDSQETQYF. Complete variable domain (other parts from reference TRBV19 and TRBJ2-5): DGGITQSPKYLFRKEGQNVTLSCEQNLNHDAMYWYRQDPGQGLRLIYYSQIVNDFQKGDIAEGYSVSREKKESFPLTVTSAQKNPTAFYLCASSKDSQETQYFGPGTRLLVL.

The V call is TRBV6-5, the J call TRBJ2-2; D may be TRBD1 (5 bases). V was trimmed by 2 bases and J by 7 bases, leaving 11 bases between them. The CDR3 extends over 14 amino acids. CDR1 is MNHEY, CDR2 SVGAGI, per germline. The CDR3 loop is CASSYSRAVGELFF. The CDR3 bases are TGTGCCAGCAGTTACAGCAGGGCGGTCGGGGAGCTGTTTTTT.

The genes are TRBV28 and TRBJ1-2; the match to TRBD1 covers 9 bases. CDR1 MDHEN and CDR2 SYDVKM come from the germline V gene. Germline trimming cut 7 bases from V and 4 bases from J; bases unmatched to any gene: 7. The CDR3 has 14 residues. CDR3 in DNA: TGTGCCAGCACCCCGGGACAGGGCTTCTATGGCTACACCTTC. The encoded protein is CASTPGQGFYGYTF.

V and J are TRBV27 and TRBJ1-2; 7 bases are shared with TRBD1. Germline-derived CDR1 and CDR2 are MNHEY and SMNVEV (reference sequence). This CDR3 is 14 amino acids long. V gave up 5 bases and J gave up 1 base; unmatched junction bases: 4. This CDR3 is CASSLDRDNYGYTF. CDR3 bases: TGTGCCAGCAGTCTTGACAGGGATAACTATGGCTACACCTTC.